These 21 T cell receptor beta chains came from one sample sequenced in a study of blood T cell repertoires in COVID-19. Generated by immunoSEQ multiplex PCR, the TCRdb table keeps only in-frame clones and is missing some. The table shows approximately 90,000 clones, with roughly 82% occurring only once. Sequences were obtained from peripheral blood. Receptor source: a woman of 80 years or more with acute or convalescent COVID-19.

This rearrangement joins TRBV2 to TRBJ1-4; 7 positions match TRBD1. Trimming took 4 bases from V and 8 from J; bases not matched to a gene: 7. Per the germline V gene, CDR1 is SNHLY and CDR2 is FYNNEI. The length of the CDR3 is 14 residues. CDR3 DNA: TGTGCCAGCAGTGTCGCAGGGGGTCAAGAAAAACTGTTTTTT. Amino acid sequence: CASSVAGGQEKLFF.

This clone came up a few times. The V and J genes are TRBV4-1 and TRBJ2-2; perhaps TRBD2 as D (5 bases). Trimming removed 8 bases at V and 1 base at J, with 14 bases between. Germline lookup yields CDR1 MGHRA and CDR2 YSYEKL. This CDR3 spans 15 amino acids. DNA for the CDR3: TGCGCCAGCGCCTCCGGCGGAGGGAACACCGGGGAGCTGTTTTTT. Its protein product is CASASGGGNTGELFF.

J is TRBJ2-2 and V is TRBV28; 9 positions agree with TRBD1. Germline V gene data show CDR1 as MDHEN and CDR2 as SYDVKM. The V and J ends lost 4 bases and 7 bases, in that order; junction bases with no gene match: 7. The CDR3 consists of 15 residues. CDR3 DNA: TGTGCCAGCAGTTCAGGGACAGGGATGGTCGGGGAGCTGTTTTTT. Its translation is CASSSGTGMVGELFF.

This chain uses TRBV5-1 with TRBJ2-5, with TRBD2 matching over 10 bases. The CDR3 runs to 16 residues. V lost 5 bases, J lost 5 bases, and 12 bases stayed unmatched. Germline V gene data show CDR1 as SGHRS and CDR2 as YFSETQ. The CDR3 DNA sequence: TGCGCCAGCAGGAGAGGAGCGGGGGGGCCCTCGGAGACCCAGTACTTC. Its protein is CASRRGAGGPSETQYF.

The rearrangement joins TRBV19 to TRBJ2-5, with D tentatively TRBD2 (5 bases). CDR1 is LNHDA and CDR2 is SQIVND in the germline V gene (reference sequence). Trimming stripped 6 bases from V and 1 base from J, with 12 bases between. The CDR3 has 14 residues. The CDR3 loop reads CASSQSGSQETQYF. Written as DNA, the CDR3 is TGTGCCAGTAGCCAGAGTGGGAGCCAAGAGACCCAGTACTTC.

CDR3 protein: CASSTAHSRTGGLDTEAFF. CDR3 DNA: TGTGCCAGTAGTACCGCTCACTCTCGGACAGGGGGGTTGGACACTGAAGCTTTCTTT. The chain employs TRBV19 and TRBJ1-1; TRBD1 aligns across 10 bases. The CDR3 has 19 residues. Germline CDR1 and CDR2: LNHDA and SQIVND (reference sequence). V was pared by 4 bases and J by 3 bases, with 17 bases of the junction left unmatched.

The genes are TRBV7-9 and TRBJ1-1; the D is unclear. The CDR3 covers 15 residues. V shed 2 bases and J shed 4 bases, with 14 bases lying between them. From germline, CDR1 is SEHNR and CDR2 FQNEAQ (reference sequence). This chain's CDR3 is CASSLRVFGRTEAFF. Written as DNA, the CDR3 is TGTGCCAGCAGCTTACGAGTATTTGGTCGCACTGAAGCTTTCTTT.

A remark on this clone: Additional DNA sequences in this sample encode the identical CDR3. This chain connects TRBV20-1 to TRBJ2-7; TRBD2 matches 9 bases. The junction had 4 bases not matched to a gene; V was cut back by 3 bases and J by 4 bases. CDR3 length: 13 amino acids. CDR1 is DFQATT, CDR2 SNEGSKA, per germline (reference sequence). CDR3 loop: CSASLAGNYEQYF. The CDR3 bases are TGCAGTGCTAGTCTAGCGGGGAATTACGAGCAGTACTTC.

The chain combines TRBV29-1 with TRBJ1-5; 8 bases are shared with TRBD1. This CDR3 is built from 15 residues. Per germline, CDR1 SQVTM and CDR2 ANQGSEA. J gave up 7 bases and V 4 bases, and 12 bases lay outside the gene matches. Written as DNA, the CDR3 is TGCAGCGTTGGACCGGCAGGGGGCATAGAACAGCCCCAGCATTTT. Amino acids: CSVGPAGGIEQPQHF.

This rearrangement joins TRBV12-3 or TRBV12-4 to TRBJ2-5; the D gene is possibly TRBD2 (6 bases). With 9 bases removed from V and 2 bases from J, the gap between germline ends came to 13 bases. This CDR3 spans 13 amino acids. The CDR3 nucleotides are TGTGCCAGTGCTGTCGGGAGACAAGAGACCCAGTACTTC. This translates into CASAVGRQETQYF.

V gene TRBV4-2 combines with J gene TRBJ1-1; possible D gene TRBD1, 5 bases. This CDR3 has 18 amino acids. Germline assignment: CDR1 LGHNA and CDR2 YNFKEQ. V was cut by 0 bases and J by 4 bases, with 21 bases left in between. The CDR3 region is CASSQDPFAGQGGTEAFF. The CDR3 coding sequence is TGTGCCAGCAGCCAAGATCCGTTTGCCGGGCAGGGAGGCACTGAAGCTTTCTTT.

The chain uses TRBV3-1 (or the pseudogene TRBV3-2) and TRBJ1-3, with D possibly TRBD1 on 5 matching bases. The germline CDR1 and CDR2 sequences are LGHDT and YNNKEL (reference sequence). V lost 5 bases to trimming and J lost 0 bases, with 14 bases between them. The CDR3 is 16 amino acids. DNA of the CDR3: TGTGCCAGCAGCGCGGGACTCTTGAGCTCTGGAAACACCATATATTTT. Translated: CASSAGLLSSGNTIYF.

CDR3 nucleotide sequence: TGTGCCATCGCTCCGAGTGCCGTGGAGACCCAGTACTTC. Its translation is CAIAPSAVETQYF. This rearrangement joins TRBV10-3 to TRBJ2-5; D gene ambiguous. The CDR3 is 13 residues long. Trimming removed 8 bases from V and 5 bases from J, with 15 bases in between. Looked up from germline, CDR1 is ENHRY and CDR2 is SYGVKD.

This chain connects TRBV10-3 to TRBJ1-4; possible D gene TRBD1, 6 bases. Germline V lookup: CDR1 ENHRY, CDR2 SYGVKD. The CDR3 loop spans 15 amino acids. Trimming cost V 0 bases and J 7 bases, with 12 bases left between them. This CDR3 reads CAISESGGLGEKLFF. CDR3 sequence (DNA): TGTGCCATCAGTGAGTCCGGGGGGCTGGGTGAAAAACTGTTTTTT.

This chain joins TRBV19 and TRBJ2-1; TRBD2 aligns across 11 bases. The CDR3 sequence is 16 residues long. CDR1 is LNHDA and CDR2 is SQIVND in the germline V gene (reference sequence). V dropped 0 bases and J dropped 5; count of bases not matched to a gene: 3. CDR3 nucleotide sequence: TGTGCCAGTAGTATAGATAGCGGGAGGGTCGACAATGAGCAGTTCTTC. This translates into CASSIDSGRVDNEQFF.

This clone was observed a few times. This chain uses TRBV3-1 (or the pseudogene TRBV3-2) with TRBJ2-2; a weak D match, TRBD2 (7 bases). Trimming cost V 0 bases and J 5 bases, with 13 bases left between them. CDR1 and CDR2 (germline): LGHDT, YNNKEL (reference sequence). The CDR3 totals 16 residues. The CDR3 loop reads CASSQDGGAKTGELFF. The CDR3 DNA sequence: TGTGCCAGCAGCCAAGATGGGGGGGCTAAGACCGGGGAGCTGTTTTTT.

As regards this clone: Mismatch with germline at one junction end may stem from a read error. The gene calls are TRBV12-3 or TRBV12-4 and TRBJ2-1; possible D gene TRBD2, 5 bases. The length of the CDR3 is 13 residues. This chain's CDR3 is CASSSRTIGDRLF. The CDR3 nucleotides read TGTGCCAGCAGTTCCAGGACCATCGGGGATCGGCTCTTC.

The chain couples TRBV19 to TRBJ1-5; 9 nucleotides line up with TRBD1. The J segment lost 0 bases and the V segment lost 4 bases, leaving 4 bases of the junction unmatched. Germline V lookup: CDR1 LNHDA, CDR2 SQIVND (reference sequence). The CDR3 sequence is 16 residues long. The CDR3 reads CASSKLQGASNQPQHF. CDR3 in DNA: TGTGCCAGTAGTAAATTACAGGGGGCTAGCAATCAGCCCCAGCATTTT.

The CDR3 spells CASTQVGLASNEQFF. CDR3 DNA: TGTGCCAGCACCCAAGTGGGGTTAGCGAGCAATGAGCAGTTCTTC. The chain combines TRBV6-5 with TRBJ2-1; a possible D gene is TRBD2 (5 bases). The CDR3 covers 15 residues. The V end was cut by 7 bases, the J end by 6 bases, with 19 bases between. Germline V gene data show CDR1 as MNHEY and CDR2 as SVGAGI.

V and J are TRBV4-1 and TRBJ2-3, with 7 bases identical to TRBD1. This CDR3 is built from 17 residues. Losses at the gene ends were 0 bases for V and 0 bases for J; bases not matched to a gene: 6. The germline V gene has CDR1 MGHRA and CDR2 YSYEKL. DNA for the CDR3: TGCGCCAGCAGCCAAGAAGGACAGGCGGTTAGCACAGATACGCAGTATTTT. Translated, it gives CASSQEGQAVSTDTQYF.

This chain joins TRBV6-5 and TRBJ1-6, with 9 bases identical to TRBD1. The CDR3 sequence is 15 residues long. V trimming: 5 bases; J trimming: 8 bases; junction bases outside the gene matches: 7. Germline V gives CDR1 MNHEY, CDR2 SVGAGI. CDR3 nucleotides: TGTGCCAGCAGTCGGGCGGACAGGGGTTATTCACCCCTCCACTTT. It encodes CASSRADRGYSPLHF.